These 27 T cell receptor beta chains were sequenced from one sample in a study of T cell changes during pregnancy in multiple sclerosis. Sequencing was performed with immunoSEQ multiplex PCR; in TCRdb, only in-frame clones are kept and a portion is missing. Of under 55,000 clones in the sample, around 90% were seen once. Material: CD4+ T cells from peripheral blood mononuclear cells, obtained after pregnancy. The receptors stem from a female donor in good health, enrolled as a control in a pregnancy study.

This clone showed up just once. The chain carries TRBV5-1 and TRBJ2-2; no clear D gene. Germline-derived CDR1 and CDR2 are SGHRS and YFSETQ. This CDR3 has 15 residues. The V end lost 0 bases, the J end lost 0 bases, and 6 bases lay between the germline ends. The CDR3 nucleotides read TGCGCCAGCAGCTTGGGACTGACGAACACCGGGGAGCTGTTTTTT. It translates to CASSLGLTNTGELFF.

J is TRBJ1-3 and V is TRBV9; no reliable D call. CDR3 size: 16 residues. Trimming left V 3 bases short and J 2 bases short, with 15 bases between. The germline V gene encodes CDR1 SGDLS and CDR2 YYNGEE. CDR3 residues: CASSASDPVAGNTIYF. Here the CDR3 DNA reads TGTGCCAGCAGCGCCTCCGATCCAGTCGCTGGAAACACCATATATTTT.

This chain connects TRBV9 to TRBJ1-6, with D possibly being TRBD1 (6 bases). The germline V and J ends were trimmed by 3 bases and 12 bases, with 22 bases remaining between them. Germline assignment: CDR1 SGDLS and CDR2 YYNGEE. The CDR3 is 16 amino acids. CDR3 loop: CASSAGGSGARGPLHF. The CDR3 nucleotides read TGTGCCAGCAGCGCGGGAGGCTCAGGGGCCCGGGGACCCCTCCACTTT.

This clone was seen a few times. This CDR3 reads CASSQTSGGRAQETQYF. CDR3 coding DNA: TGCGCCAGCAGCCAAACTAGCGGGGGGCGAGCACAAGAGACCCAGTACTTC. The chain couples TRBV4-1 to TRBJ2-5; 12 positions match TRBD2. The CDR3 runs 17 residues. Germline values: CDR1 MGHRA, CDR2 YSYEKL. The trim removed 2 bases at V and 2 bases at J, leaving 6 bases unmatched.

The rearrangement uses TRBV4-1 and TRBJ2-2, with TRBD1 matching over 10 bases. CDR3 length: 15 residues. The V and J ends lost 4 bases and 6 bases, in that order; junction bases with no gene match: 5. Per germline, CDR1 MGHRA and CDR2 YSYEKL. The CDR3 here is CASSLTGTGAGELFF. CDR3 bases: TGCGCCAGCAGCCTAACCGGGACAGGGGCCGGGGAGCTGTTTTTT.

V gene TRBV18 combines with J gene TRBJ2-5; D remains unclear. The length of the CDR3 is 13 residues. Looked up from germline, CDR1 is KGHSH and CDR2 is LQKENI. The V end was cut by 1 base, the J end by 2 bases, with 5 bases between. The CDR3 DNA reads as TGTGCCAGCTCACCACGGGCACAAGAGACCCAGTACTTC. Residues: CASSPRAQETQYF.

This chain connects TRBV15 to TRBJ1-5; 8 bases match TRBD1. The CDR3 has 18 amino acids. Trimming at V came to 4 bases and at J to 5 bases, leaving 16 bases not matched to a gene. CDR1 and CDR2 (germline): LNHNV, YYDKDF (reference sequence). CDR3 coding DNA: TGTGCCACCAGCACACACTTGACAATCAGGGGGCTCGATCAGCCCCAGCATTTT. This translates into CATSTHLTIRGLDQPQHF.

The chain joins TRBV4-1 to TRBJ1-1; 8 bases align to TRBD1. The ends lost 1 base at V and 1 base at J; junction bases unmatched: 2. Looked up from germline, CDR1 is MGHRA and CDR2 is YSYEKL. This CDR3 spans 15 amino acids. This chain's CDR3 is CASSQGDRKNTEAFF. The CDR3 DNA reads as TGCGCCAGCAGCCAAGGGGACAGGAAGAACACTGAAGCTTTCTTT.

CDR3 sequence reads: CASSLSSSGGGANVLTF. CDR3 nucleotides: TGTGCCAGCAGCTTATCTTCCAGCGGGGGTGGGGCCAACGTCCTGACTTTC. The V gene is TRBV11-2, the J gene TRBJ2-6; 8 nucleotides match TRBD2. CDR3 size: 17 residues. Trimming took 2 bases from V and 3 from J; bases not matched to a gene: 6. Germline loops: CDR1 SGHAT, CDR2 FQNNGV.

This chain links TRBV19 with TRBJ2-7; 8 positions match TRBD1. With V trimmed by 5 bases and J by 5 bases, 8 bases remained unmatched. The CDR3 extends over 14 amino acids. CDR1 and CDR2 (germline): LNHDA, SQIVND (reference sequence). The CDR3 reads CASSVGQGSDEQYF. The CDR3 nucleotides are TGTGCCAGTAGTGTCGGACAGGGTAGCGACGAGCAGTACTTC.

The chain is built from TRBV7-9 and TRBJ1-2, with TRBD1 matching 8 bases. This CDR3 is 16 amino acids long. V was pared by 6 bases and J by 4 bases, with 13 bases of the junction left unmatched. The germline gives CDR1 SEHNR, CDR2 FQNEAQ (reference sequence). CDR3 nucleotide sequence: TGTGCCAGCAGGAAAACCGGGACAGGTATCTTCTATGGCTACACCTTC. Protein: CASRKTGTGIFYGYTF.

J is TRBJ1-1 and V is TRBV6-5, with 7 bases fitting TRBD1. The CDR3 has 12 residues. The germline CDR1 and CDR2 sequences are MNHEY and SVGAGI. After removal of 6 bases from V and 11 bases from J, the junction contained 9 bases not matched to a gene. CDR3 amino acids: CASSLRQGRAFF. CDR3 in DNA: TGTGCCAGCAGCCTCAGACAGGGTAGGGCTTTCTTT.

The gene calls are TRBV11-2 and TRBJ1-3; D gene uncertain. The CDR3 contains 12 residues. The V end lost 5 bases, the J end lost 10 bases, and 12 bases lay between the germline ends. The germline gives CDR1 SGHAT, CDR2 FQNNGV. The CDR3 is CASSPSVRTIYF. The CDR3 DNA sequence: TGTGCCAGCAGCCCAAGCGTTAGGACCATATATTTT. Drawing the rest from reference TRBV11-2 and TRBJ1-3, the complete variable domain is EAGVAQSPRYKIIEKRQSVAFWCNPISGHATLYWYQQILGQGPKLLIQFQNNGVVDDSQLPKDRFSAERLKGVDSTLKIQPAKLEDSAVYLCASSPSVRTIYFGEGSWLTVV.

The chain employs TRBV7-6 and TRBJ2-1; weak D call: TRBD2 (5 bases). The CDR3 totals 15 residues. Per the germline V gene, CDR1 is SGHVS and CDR2 is FNYEAQ. V was pared by 3 bases and J by 8 bases, with 17 bases between. DNA for the CDR3: TGTGCCAGCAGCTTTTCTGGCCGGGAAACAGATGAGCAGTTCTTC. Translated: CASSFSGRETDEQFF.

The chain uses TRBV19 and TRBJ1-2; 7 nucleotides line up with TRBD1. The CDR3 runs 13 residues. J was trimmed by 5 bases and V by 7 bases; bases with no gene match: 7. Germline lookup yields CDR1 LNHDA and CDR2 SQIVND (reference sequence). CDR3 protein: CASTPEGAYGYTF. The CDR3 DNA is TGTGCCAGTACCCCGGAGGGGGCGTATGGCTACACCTTC.

V usage is TRBV9 and J usage is TRBJ2-7; 12 nucleotides agree with TRBD2. V trimming: 2 bases; J trimming: 6 bases; junction bases outside the gene matches: 9. The V gene's germline CDR1 is SGDLS and CDR2 YYNGEE. CDR3 size: 16 residues. The CDR3 DNA reads TGTGCCAGCAGCGTCCTTCCTAGCGGGAGGGCCCCCGAGCAGTACTTC. It specifies CASSVLPSGRAPEQYF.

This clone occurred once. This chain links TRBV6-1 with TRBJ1-5; D is ambiguous. The germline V and J ends were trimmed by 9 bases and 6 bases, with 6 bases remaining between them. The CDR3 length is 10 residues. Germline V gives CDR1 MNHNS, CDR2 SASEGT. The CDR3 nucleotides read TGTGCCAGTACATTTCAGCCCCAGCATTTT. Translated, it gives CASTFQPQHF.

The J gene is TRBJ2-1, the V gene TRBV10-3; a weak D match, TRBD2 (7 bases). CDR1 ENHRY and CDR2 SYGVKD come from the germline V gene. Trimming shortened V by 4 bases and J by 3 bases, and 16 bases separated the two germline ends. The CDR3 extends over 16 amino acids. The CDR3 is CAISGGGGGVYNEQFF. DNA of the CDR3: TGTGCCATCAGTGGGGGGGGCGGGGGTGTCTACAATGAGCAGTTCTTC.

This sequence joins TRBV28 and TRBJ2-1; 9 bases are a match to TRBD2. The ends lost 8 bases at V and 7 bases at J; junction bases unmatched: 12. Germline CDR1 MDHEN, CDR2 SYDVKM. The CDR3 is 15 amino acids. CDR3 residues: CASWGSGSYRNEQFF. CDR3 bases: TGTGCCAGCTGGGGTAGCGGGAGCTACAGGAATGAGCAGTTCTTC.

The chain is built from TRBV5-6 and TRBJ1-4; D call uncertain. V lost 4 bases and J 10 bases, leaving 20 bases between the germline ends. The CDR3 contains 15 residues. From germline, CDR1 is SGHDT and CDR2 YYEEEE. CDR3 protein: CASSERAKMSGKLFF. The CDR3 nucleotides read TGTGCCAGCAGCGAGCGGGCTAAAATGTCCGGAAAACTGTTTTTT. The whole variable domain, remainder taken from reference TRBV5-6 and TRBJ1-4, is DAGVTQSPTHLIKTRGQQVTLRCSPKSGHDTVSWYQQALGQGPQFIFQYYEEEERQRGNFPDRFSGHQFPNYSSELNVNALLLGDSALYLCASSERAKMSGKLFFGSGTQLSVL.

The rearrangement joins TRBV2 to TRBJ2-3; a possible D gene is TRBD2 (6 bases). Germline CDR1 and CDR2: SNHLY and FYNNEI. V was cut by 6 bases and J by 6 bases, with 25 bases left in between. CDR3 length: 17 residues. This chain's CDR3 is CASRPPRGRLGVDTQYF. The CDR3 DNA reads as TGTGCCAGCAGACCTCCGCGGGGCCGTTTGGGGGTGGATACGCAGTATTTT.

The chain carries TRBV29-1 and TRBJ2-3; perhaps TRBD2 as D (7 bases). V was pared by 6 bases and J by 4 bases, with 17 bases between. The CDR3 is 14 amino acids. The V gene's germline CDR1 is SQVTM and CDR2 ANQGSEA. The CDR3 nucleotides read TGCAGCGTGAGGGGGGGGATAGTATCAGATACGCAGTATTTT. Residues: CSVRGGIVSDTQYF.

The rearrangement joins TRBV7-9 to TRBJ2-2; D possibly corresponds to TRBD1 (6 bases). CDR1 SEHNR and CDR2 FQNEAQ come from the germline V gene (reference sequence). The CDR3 has 18 residues. Trimming took 6 bases from V and 1 from J, leaving 21 bases between them. The CDR3 nucleotides are TGTGCCAGCAGTCCGGGACAAACGACTACAATGAACACCGGGGAGCTGTTTTTT. It specifies CASSPGQTTTMNTGELFF.

The chain is built from TRBV18 and TRBJ1-1, with D unresolved. In germline, CDR1 is KGHSH, CDR2 LQKENI. This CDR3 has 15 amino acids. Trimming cost V 3 bases and J 2 bases, with 13 bases left between them. The CDR3 DNA reads as TGTGCCAGCTCACCCCCGGTGCGGGGAAACACTGAAGCTTTCTTT. It encodes CASSPPVRGNTEAFF.

The count of this clone is one. The V call is TRBV6-1, the J call TRBJ2-7; 10 bases align to TRBD1. The ends lost 7 bases at V and 2 bases at J; junction bases unmatched: 8. Germline-derived CDR1 and CDR2 are MNHNS and SASEGT. The CDR3 length is 15 residues. CDR3 DNA: TGTGCCAGCACCCCCCGGGACAGGGGCACCTACGAGCAGTACTTC. It specifies CASTPRDRGTYEQYF.

The CDR3 bases are TGCGCCAGCAGCTCATACAGTGCGGAGACCCAGTACTTC. It translates to CASSSYSAETQYF. The V and J genes are TRBV5-1 and TRBJ2-5; D call uncertain. CDR1 SGHRS and CDR2 YFSETQ come from the germline V gene. Trimming stripped 3 bases from V and 5 bases from J, with 11 bases between. There are 13 residues in the CDR3.

The CDR3 DNA is TGTGCCAGCAGCCCTACTTTGACAGGGGGGTTGTCTGAAGCTTTCTTT. Its protein is CASSPTLTGGLSEAFF. The rearrangement links TRBV7-2 to TRBJ1-1, with 9 bases fitting TRBD1. Trimming at V came to 5 bases and at J to 6 bases, leaving 13 bases not matched to a gene. The CDR3 loop spans 16 amino acids. Germline lookup yields CDR1 SGHTA and CDR2 FQGNSA.